One sample yielded the 13 T cell receptor beta chains listed below, sequenced in a study of cytomegalovirus exposure and HLA in healthy donors. The assay was immunoSEQ multiplex PCR, and TCRdb's table has in-frame clones only and misses some. The top ten clones hold about 0.94% of a sample with 150,000 to 200,000 clones, approximately 96% of them seen once. The sample taken for sequencing was PBMCs. Every receptor here comes from a woman aged 18-30 years in good health and CMV-seronegative.

The chain employs TRBV5-1 and TRBJ2-3; 9 bases align to TRBD1. V lost 7 bases, J lost 5 bases, and 11 bases stayed unmatched. This CDR3 spans 15 amino acids. Germline values: CDR1 SGHRS, CDR2 YFSETQ. In nucleotides, the CDR3 is TGCGCCAGCCGCCTGGGGACAGGGATTGGAGATACGCAGTATTTT. It is translated as CASRLGTGIGDTQYF.

The V call is TRBV29-1, the J call TRBJ2-1; D is perhaps TRBD2 (5 bases). The CDR3 covers 11 residues. The V end lost 5 bases, the J end lost 8 bases, and 10 bases lay between the germline ends. Germline V gene lookup returns CDR1 SQVTM and CDR2 ANQGSEA. CDR3 sequence reads: CSVRGYDEQFF. The CDR3, as DNA: TGCAGCGTTCGCGGGTACGATGAGCAGTTCTTC.

V gene TRBV19 combines with J gene TRBJ2-7; weak D call: TRBD1 (6 bases). The CDR3 runs to 12 residues. CDR1 is LNHDA and CDR2 is SQIVND in the germline V gene (reference sequence). V lost 3 bases to trimming and J lost 7 bases, with 10 bases between them. For the CDR3, the DNA is TGTGCCAGTAGTATTTCAGGGGAGGAGCAGTACTTC. Its protein product is CASSISGEEQYF.

V is TRBV6-1 and J is TRBJ1-3; unclear D gene. The CDR3 has 14 residues. Germline V CDR1 and CDR2: MNHNS, SASEGT. V gave up 3 bases and J gave up 0 bases, with 6 bases separating them. For the CDR3, the DNA is TGTGCCAGCAGTGATGGAGGCTCTGGAAACACCATATATTTT. The encoded protein is CASSDGGSGNTIYF.

The chain is built from TRBV7-2 and TRBJ2-5; D is possibly TRBD2 (6 bases). This CDR3 comprises 13 residues. Trimming took 3 bases from V and 3 from J, leaving 8 bases between them. CDR1 and CDR2 (germline): SGHTA, FQGNSA. CDR3 amino acids: CASSLRREETQYF. The CDR3 DNA is TGTGCCAGCAGCTTGAGGAGGGAAGAGACCCAGTACTTC.

This chain connects TRBV27 to TRBJ2-3, with D unclear. Germline V lookup: CDR1 MNHEY, CDR2 SMNVEV (reference sequence). The CDR3 length is 13 residues. V gave up 6 bases and J gave up 0 bases, with 7 bases separating them. Here the CDR3 reads CASRRSSTDTQYF. The CDR3 region has the DNA TGTGCCAGCAGGAGATCTAGCACAGATACGCAGTATTTT.

This chain joins TRBV5-1 and TRBJ1-2; 9 bases match TRBD1. J gave up 4 bases and V 0 bases, and 1 base lay outside the gene matches. The V gene's germline CDR1 is SGHRS and CDR2 YFSETQ. This CDR3 has 14 amino acids. CDR3 in amino acids: CASSLGDRVYGYTF. CDR3 DNA sequence: TGCGCCAGCAGCTTGGGGGACAGGGTCTATGGCTACACCTTC.

The V call is TRBV6-1, the J call TRBJ2-7; a weak D match, TRBD1 (6 bases). In germline, CDR1 is MNHNS, CDR2 SASEGT. The CDR3 covers 14 residues. The V gene lost 6 bases and the J gene lost 0 bases, with 12 bases spanning the gap. This CDR3 reads CASRRTVDSYEQYF. Written as DNA, the CDR3 is TGTGCCAGCAGAAGGACAGTTGACTCCTACGAGCAGTACTTC.

CDR3 coding DNA: TGTGCCAGTGGGGGGACCTATGGCTACACCTTC. Translated, it gives CASGGTYGYTF. The genes are TRBV2 and TRBJ1-2; D perhaps matches TRBD1 (5 bases). The V end lost 9 bases, the J end lost 4 bases, and 9 bases lay between the germline ends. CDR3 length equals 11 residues. Germline lookup yields CDR1 SNHLY and CDR2 FYNNEI.

The chain joins TRBV5-1 to TRBJ2-5; 9 bases are a match to TRBD1. The CDR3 spans 16 residues. Germline CDR1 reads SGHRS; CDR2 reads YFSETQ. With V trimmed by 2 bases and J by 4 bases, 9 bases remained unmatched. CDR3 residues: CASSLWTGVGGETQYF. In nucleotides, the CDR3 is TGCGCCAGCAGCTTATGGACAGGGGTAGGAGGAGAGACCCAGTACTTC.

V is TRBV6-6 and J is TRBJ1-2; no definite D call. Germline CDR1 MNHNY, CDR2 SVGAGI (reference sequence). This CDR3 contains 14 residues. Trimming cost V 7 bases and J 0 bases, with 12 bases left between them. The CDR3 sequence is CASIQDLPNYGYTF. CDR3 bases: TGTGCCAGCATTCAGGACTTACCTAACTATGGCTACACCTTC.

This chain joins TRBV5-4 and TRBJ2-5, with D perhaps TRBD2 (6 bases). CDR1 is SGHNT, CDR2 YYREEE, per germline (reference sequence). The V and J ends lost 4 bases and 5 bases respectively, with 9 bases between them. The CDR3 contains 12 residues. CDR3 bases: TGTGCCAGCAGCCGGGACTCGGAGACCCAGTACTTC. Amino acids: CASSRDSETQYF.

V is TRBV5-1 and J is TRBJ2-7; D gene uncertain. CDR3 length: 13 residues. V was shortened by 5 bases and J by 0 bases, with 9 bases between the two germline ends. From germline, CDR1 is SGHRS and CDR2 YFSETQ. CDR3 sequence reads: CASRQSGSYEQYF. The CDR3 DNA sequence: TGCGCCAGCAGACAATCAGGCTCCTACGAGCAGTACTTC.